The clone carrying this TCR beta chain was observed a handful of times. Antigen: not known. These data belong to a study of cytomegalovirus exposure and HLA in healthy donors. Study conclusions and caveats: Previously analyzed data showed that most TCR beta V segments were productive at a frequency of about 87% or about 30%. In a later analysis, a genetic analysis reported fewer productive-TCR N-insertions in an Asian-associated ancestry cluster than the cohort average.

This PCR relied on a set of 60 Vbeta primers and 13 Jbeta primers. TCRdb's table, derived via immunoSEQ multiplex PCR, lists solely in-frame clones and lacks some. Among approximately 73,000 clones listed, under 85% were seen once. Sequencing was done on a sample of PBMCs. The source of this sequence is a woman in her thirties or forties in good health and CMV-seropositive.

The CDR3 protein is CASSGRTTYNEQFF. The CDR3 DNA follows: TGTGCCAGCTCTGGACGGACTACATACAATGAGCAGTTCTTC. The chain has TRBV18 and TRBJ2-1, with D possibly matching TRBD2 (6 bases). With 6 bases removed from V and 4 bases from J, the gap between germline ends came to 13 bases. The germline gives CDR1 KGHSH, CDR2 LQKENI. The CDR3 runs 14 residues. Full variable domain (rest looked up from reference TRBV18 and TRBJ2-1): NAGVMQNPRHLVRRRGQEARLRCSPMKGHSHVYWYRQLPEEGLKFMVYLQKENIIDESGMPKERFSAEFPKEGPSILRIQQVVRGDSAAYFCASSGRTTYNEQFFGPGTRLTVL.